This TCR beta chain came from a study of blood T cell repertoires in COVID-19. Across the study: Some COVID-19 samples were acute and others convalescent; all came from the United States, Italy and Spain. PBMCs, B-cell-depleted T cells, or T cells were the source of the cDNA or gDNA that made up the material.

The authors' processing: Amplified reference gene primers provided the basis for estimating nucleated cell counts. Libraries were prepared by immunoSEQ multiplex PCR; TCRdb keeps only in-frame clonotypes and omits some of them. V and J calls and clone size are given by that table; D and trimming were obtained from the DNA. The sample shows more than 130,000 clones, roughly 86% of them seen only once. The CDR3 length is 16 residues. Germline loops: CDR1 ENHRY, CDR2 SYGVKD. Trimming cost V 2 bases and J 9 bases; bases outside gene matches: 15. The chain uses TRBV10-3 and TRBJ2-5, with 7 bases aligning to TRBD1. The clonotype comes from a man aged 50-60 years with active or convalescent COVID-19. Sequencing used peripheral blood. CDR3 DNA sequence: TGTGCCATCAGTGAGCTCGGGACAGAGACCATTGGGGCCCAGTACTTC. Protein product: CAISELGTETIGAQYF.